These 7 T cell receptor beta chains originate from one sample sequenced in a study of blood T cell repertoires in COVID-19. Data came from immunoSEQ multiplex PCR; TCRdb stores just in-frame clones and leaves some out. The table lists tens of thousands of clones, over 65% of them singletons, with less than 6.5% in the top ten. The sequenced sample was peripheral blood. The origin of the receptors is an older woman with acute or convalescent COVID-19.

This clone has just one count. The chain carries TRBV2 and TRBJ2-3; 8 bases map to TRBD2. Germline loops: CDR1 SNHLY, CDR2 FYNNEI. The J segment lost 6 bases and the V segment lost 8 bases, leaving 10 bases of the junction unmatched. The CDR3 totals 14 residues. The CDR3 here is CASLWRGAGDTQYF. Here the CDR3 DNA reads TGTGCCAGCCTCTGGCGGGGGGCAGGGGATACGCAGTATTTT.

The CDR3 DNA sequence: TGTGCCAGCGCGAATCCGGGGAAGAACACTGAAGCTTTCTTT. Translating it yields CASANPGKNTEAFF. The rearrangement joins TRBV6-6 to TRBJ1-1; D gene unclear. V lost 8 bases, J lost 1 base, and 14 bases lay in between. The germline CDR1 and CDR2 sequences are MNHNY and SVGAGI (reference sequence). This CDR3 is 14 amino acids long.

V and J are TRBV18 and TRBJ1-6; a weak D match, TRBD1 (6 bases). Germline V gene lookup returns CDR1 KGHSH and CDR2 LQKENI. Trimming took off 3 bases at V and 5 bases at J, with 11 bases between the two ends. The length of the CDR3 is 15 residues. CDR3 sequence reads: CASSPRQADNSPLHF. In DNA form, the CDR3 reads TGTGCCAGCTCACCGCGACAGGCCGATAATTCACCCCTCCACTTT.

The chain is built from TRBV7-2 and TRBJ2-7; 9 bases are a match to TRBD2. Trimming at V came to 5 bases and at J to 7 bases, leaving 12 bases not matched to a gene. The CDR3 is made up of 15 amino acids. CDR1 SGHTA and CDR2 FQGNSA come from the germline V gene. CDR3: CASSKRGGRAGEQYF. CDR3 bases: TGTGCCAGCAGCAAGCGGGGCGGGAGGGCCGGAGAGCAGTACTTC.

In DNA form, the CDR3 reads TGTGCCAGCAGTCAGGGCTTGGGGAACTATGGCTACACCTTC. It yields the protein CASSQGLGNYGYTF. The chain recombines TRBV7-3 with TRBJ1-2; TRBD1 is a possible D gene (5 bases). CDR3 length: 14 residues. V lost 6 bases and J lost 2, with 13 bases in between. Germline V gives CDR1 SGHTA, CDR2 FQGTGA. Looking up the rest from reference TRBV7-3 and TRBJ1-2 gives the full variable domain: GAGVSQTPSNKVTEKGKYVELRCDPISGHTALYWYRQSLGQGPEFLIYFQGTGAADDSGLPNDRFFAVRPEGSVSTLKIQRTERGDSAVYLCASSQGLGNYGYTFGSGTRLTVV.

The rearrangement joins TRBV19 to TRBJ2-1, with 10 bases lining up with TRBD2. Per the germline V gene, CDR1 is LNHDA and CDR2 is SQIVND (reference sequence). CDR3 length: 16 residues. Trimming removed 5 bases from V and 10 bases from J; junction bases left unmatched: 14. CDR3 in amino acids: CASSYALAGEGWEQFF. CDR3 nucleotide sequence: TGTGCCAGTAGTTACGCCCTAGCGGGAGAAGGATGGGAGCAGTTCTTC.

The genes are TRBV6-5 and TRBJ2-5; D is perhaps TRBD1 (6 bases). Germline V CDR1 and CDR2: MNHEY, SVGAGI. The V end was cut by 6 bases, the J end by 0 bases, with 11 bases between. This CDR3 comprises 14 residues. The CDR3 bases are TGTGCCAGCAGACGACAGGCTAACCAAGAGACCCAGTACTTC. Protein sequence: CASRRQANQETQYF.